One sample yielded the 17 T cell receptor beta chains listed below, sequenced in a study of shared clonotypes between healthy human individuals. It was CD45RO-negative cells, positively selected for CCR7, that made up naive CD8 cells, with terminally differentiated effector memory CD45RA+ cells excluded. Only in-frame clones appear in the TCRdb table, and some are missing; sequencing was by immunoSEQ multiplex PCR. This table has over 2 million clones, about 95% appearing once. The sample was naive CD8+ T cells sorted from blood. Receptor source: a man younger than 30 in good health.

V is TRBV5-4 and J is TRBJ2-7; 7 bases match TRBD2. The CDR3 runs 13 residues. The V segment lost 2 bases and the J segment 4 bases; nucleotides outside the gene matches: 3. The germline V gene has CDR1 SGHNT and CDR2 YYREEE (reference sequence). The CDR3 here is CASSFYSGYEQYF. The CDR3 DNA reads as TGTGCCAGCAGCTTTTATAGCGGGTACGAGCAGTACTTC.

V gene TRBV7-9 combines with J gene TRBJ2-7; D uncertain. From germline, CDR1 is SEHNR and CDR2 FQNEAQ (reference sequence). The CDR3 consists of 14 residues. The V end lost 4 bases, the J end lost 1 base, and 11 bases lay between the germline ends. The CDR3 loop reads CASSSDPVSYEQYF. The CDR3 coding sequence is TGTGCCAGCAGCTCCGACCCGGTTTCCTACGAGCAGTACTTC.

The V gene is TRBV28, the J gene TRBJ2-7; D not certain. Trimming stripped 5 bases from V and 2 bases from J, with 10 bases between. The CDR3 runs 13 residues. Germline V gene sequence: CDR1 MDHEN, CDR2 SYDVKM. This chain's CDR3 is CASSTLGAYEQYF. The CDR3, as DNA: TGTGCCAGCAGTACTCTGGGTGCCTACGAGCAGTACTTC.

The chain carries TRBV13 and TRBJ2-2; D gene uncertain. The CDR3 consists of 16 residues. The ends were cut back, 1 base at V and 3 bases at J, with 12 bases in the middle. Germline V gene sequence: CDR1 PRHDT, CDR2 FYEKMQ (reference sequence). The chain's CDR3 is CASSLVPDTYTGELFF. In nucleotides, the CDR3 is TGTGCCAGCAGCTTAGTCCCCGACACTTACACCGGGGAGCTGTTTTTT.

The chain couples TRBV15 to TRBJ1-3, with D hard to call. V was shortened by 2 bases and J by 4 bases, with 15 bases between the two germline ends. CDR3 length: 16 amino acids. CDR1 and CDR2 (germline): LNHNV, YYDKDF (reference sequence). In DNA, the CDR3 is TGTGCCACCAGCAGACTACGGGAAGGGATCGGAAACACCATATATTTT. Translated: CATSRLREGIGNTIYF.

This rearrangement joins TRBV9 to TRBJ1-2, with D tentatively TRBD1 (6 bases). V dropped 3 bases and J dropped 5 bases, with 14 bases sitting between them. This CDR3 has 14 residues. Germline CDR1 reads SGDLS; CDR2 reads YYNGEE. The CDR3 DNA is TGTGCCAGCAGCGAGGGGACAAGCGATTATGGCTACACCTTC. Translation: CASSEGTSDYGYTF.

This chain links TRBV10-2 with TRBJ2-7, with D maybe TRBD1 (5 bases). The V end was cut by 2 bases, the J end by 2 bases, with 13 bases between. Germline CDR1 is WSHSY and CDR2 is SAAADI. This CDR3 region has 15 residues. For the CDR3, the DNA is TGCGCCAGCAGTGAGAGCAGGGTCCATACCTACGAGCAGTACTTC. Translating gives CASSESRVHTYEQYF.

This sequence joins TRBV5-4 and TRBJ2-1; perhaps TRBD1 as D (6 bases). Germline-derived CDR1 and CDR2 are SGHNT and YYREEE (reference sequence). The V end lost 3 bases, the J end lost 9 bases, and 13 bases lay between the germline ends. The CDR3 loop spans 13 amino acids. The CDR3 loop is CASSWATGGEQFF. In DNA form, the CDR3 reads TGTGCCAGCAGCTGGGCGACAGGCGGTGAGCAGTTCTTC.

V gene TRBV5-1 combines with J gene TRBJ2-7; weak D call: TRBD1 (6 bases). From germline, CDR1 is SGHRS and CDR2 YFSETQ. Trimming pared 2 bases from V and 4 bases from J, leaving 13 bases between. The CDR3 has 14 residues. The CDR3 loop is CASSLTGQIYEQYF. The CDR3 DNA follows: TGCGCCAGCAGCTTAACCGGACAGATTTACGAGCAGTACTTC.

The rearrangement links TRBV5-5 to TRBJ2-5; a possible D gene is TRBD2 (5 bases). CDR3 length: 13 amino acids. Trimming cost V 1 base and J 1 base, with 5 bases left between them. Per the germline V gene, CDR1 is SGHKS and CDR2 is YYEKEE (reference sequence). CDR3 bases: TGTGCCAGCAGCTTGACTAGCCAAGAGACCCAGTACTTC. Amino acids: CASSLTSQETQYF.

The chain combines TRBV28 with TRBJ1-2; TRBD1 matches at 7 bases. The CDR3 sequence is 15 residues long. Germline V CDR1 and CDR2: MDHEN, SYDVKM. Germline trimming cut 6 bases from V and 1 base from J; bases unmatched to any gene: 8. The CDR3 DNA sequence: TGTGCCAGCAGCTTTTACAGGGGCCTTAACTATGGCTACACCTTC. It codes for CASSFYRGLNYGYTF.

The chain links TRBV4-3 to TRBJ1-2, with a tentative D call TRBD1 (6 bases). The CDR3 loop spans 13 amino acids. V was shortened by 3 bases and J by 5 bases, with 10 bases between the two germline ends. Germline CDR1 and CDR2: LGHNA and YSLEER. For the CDR3, the DNA is TGCGCCAGCAGCCACCCACAGGGTTATGGCTACACCTTC. Translation gives CASSHPQGYGYTF.

The rearrangement joins TRBV7-9 to TRBJ2-7; D is unclear. This CDR3 has 14 amino acids. V lost 2 bases, J lost 2 bases, and 10 bases lay in between. Per the germline V gene, CDR1 is SEHNR and CDR2 is FQNEAQ (reference sequence). DNA for the CDR3: TGTGCCAGCAGCTTATATGGCGGCACCTACGAGCAGTACTTC. This sequence encodes CASSLYGGTYEQYF.

In the case of this clone: The sample contains more than one DNA sequence encoding this CDR3. V gene TRBV27 combines with J gene TRBJ2-2; D perhaps matches TRBD1 (6 bases). Germline-derived CDR1 and CDR2 are MNHEY and SMNVEV (reference sequence). The V end lost 6 bases, the J end lost 5 bases, and 10 bases lay between the germline ends. CDR3 length equals 13 residues. CDR3 DNA: TGTGCCAGCAGACCAACAGGGACCGGGGAGCTGTTTTTT. Translated: CASRPTGTGELFF.

The chain recombines TRBV27 with TRBJ2-7; D might be TRBD1 or TRBD2, each matching 5 bases. The CDR3 loop spans 13 amino acids. V lost 3 bases to trimming and J lost 5 bases, with 11 bases between them. Looked up from germline, CDR1 is MNHEY and CDR2 is SMNVEV (reference sequence). The CDR3 sequence: CASSFTGLDEQYF. For the CDR3, the DNA is TGTGCCAGCAGTTTCACGGGGCTCGACGAGCAGTACTTC.

The chain links TRBV13 to TRBJ2-3, with TRBD2 matching over 10 bases. The CDR3 is made up of 16 amino acids. V lost 5 bases and J lost 2; bases outside the gene matches: 7. Looked up from germline, CDR1 is PRHDT and CDR2 is FYEKMQ (reference sequence). CDR3 in DNA: TGTGCCAGCAGCGAGATAGCGGGAGGAGACACAGATACGCAGTATTTT. The encoded protein is CASSEIAGGDTDTQYF.

The rearrangement uses TRBV20-1 and TRBJ2-1; weak D call: TRBD2 (6 bases). The V end lost 3 bases, the J end lost 7 bases, and 7 bases lay between the germline ends. CDR1 and CDR2 (germline): DFQATT, SNEGSKA (reference sequence). The CDR3 is made up of 11 amino acids. In DNA form, the CDR3 reads TGCAGTGCTAGTCGGGGGAATGAGCAGTTCTTC. It yields the protein CSASRGNEQFF.